The rows below give T cell receptor beta chains drawn from one sample of a study of tumor and adjacent non-tumor tissue in lung cancer. In TCRdb, the multiplex PCR reads were re-called with MiXCR into one record per CDR3 protein. Of approximately 90,000 distinct CDR3 sequences listed, about 77% are singletons. What was sequenced was distant non-tumor lung tissue. The receptors were gathered from a woman between 45 and 65 years old with non-small cell lung cancer. CDR3s include the opening cysteine and the closing phenylalanine or tryptophan. D genes are given only for firm matches. The size of a clone is reported for some rows only, either as once, few or many, or as a class for expanded clones.

v_gene,abundance,j_gene,len,d_gene,CDR3nt,CDR3aa
TRBV7-2,few,TRBJ1-6,15,TRBD1,TGTGCCAGCAGCACCGGGACAGGGTTGTTTTCACCCCTCCACTTT,CASSTGTGLFSPLHF
TRBV24-1,-,TRBJ2-3,13,-,TGTGTCACAAGTGATTTGGGGAAGGATACGCAGTATTTT,CVTSDLGKDTQYF
TRBV6-2/TRBV6-3,-,TRBJ2-5,14,-,TGCGCCAGCAGTTACGACAAGGGAAGGGATACCCAGTACTTC,CASSYDKGRDTQYF
TRBV29-1,medium-sized,TRBJ2-3,14,-,TGCAGCGTTACCCGACCCTCGGATACGGGTACGCAGTATTTT,CSVTRPSDTGTQYF
TRBV6-6,-,TRBJ1-4,15,-,TGTGCCAGCAGTTACTCGGGCAGGCAAGTGGAAAAACTGTTTTTT,CASSYSGRQVEKLFF
TRBV28,many,TRBJ1-5,14,TRBD1,TGTGCCAGCAGTTGGGGACAGGGGAGACAGCCCCAGCATTTT,CASSWGQGRQPQHF
TRBV6-5,-,TRBJ1-4,15,-,TGTACCAGTAGTTACTTGGGGGCTGGAGGTGGAAAACTGTTTTTT,CTSSYLGAGGGKLFF
TRBV20-1,many,TRBJ2-3,16,-,TGCAGTGCTAGATCCCCAGGACTCGACGTCACAGATACGCAGTATTTT,CSARSPGLDVTDTQYF
TRBV11-2,medium-sized,TRBJ2-5,15,-,TGTGCCAGCAGCTTACTTAGTTGGGGTCTAGAGACCCAGTACTTC,CASSLLSWGLETQYF
TRBV6-1,-,TRBJ1-1,16,-,TGTGCCAGGAGTGACCGCTGGGAAAGGGTGAATACTGAAGCTTTCTTT,CARSDRWERVNTEAFF
TRBV28,-,TRBJ1-2,14,-,TGTGCCAGCACCATCCAAGGGGGGTACTATGGCTACACCTTC,CASTIQGGYYGYTF
TRBV29-1,-,TRBJ2-7,15,-,TGTAGCGTTGAGTTCGCATCACAGAAAGCCTACGAGCAGTACTTC,CSVEFASQKAYEQYF
TRBV29-1,few,TRBJ1-3,13,-,TGCAGCGTTGATTCCGGGGACGGAAACACCGTATATTTT,CSVDSGDGNTVYF
TRBV5-4,-,TRBJ2-5,15,-,TGTGCCAGCAGACCCGGAAATTGGTCCCAAGAGACCCAGTACTTC,CASRPGNWSQETQYF
TRBV6-1,-,TRBJ2-1,14,-,TGTGCCAGCAGTAGAGACTACAACTACAATGAGCAGTTCTTC,CASSRDYNYNEQFF
TRBV11-2,few,TRBJ2-1,17,TRBD2,TGTGCCAGGAGCTTACGGGCTACTAGCGGAAGGGCCGGTGAGCAGTTCTTC,CARSLRATSGRAGEQFF
TRBV29-1,-,TRBJ2-7,16,TRBD2,TGCAGCGTTGAAGGCCCCAGCGGGAGGGCCCCCTACGAGCAGTACTTC,CSVEGPSGRAPYEQYF
TRBV5-1,-,TRBJ2-7,14,TRBD2,TGCGCCAGTAGCATATCTAGCGGGAGAAGCGAGCAGTACTTC,CASSISSGRSEQYF
TRBV24-1,-,TRBJ1-5,15,TRBD1,TGTGCCACCAGCGTTTCAGGGGGGCCCGATCAGTCCCAGCATTTT,CATSVSGGPDQSQHF
TRBV12-3/TRBV12-4,once,TRBJ2-5,13,-,TGTGCCAGCAGCCACAGGCAGGGTCAGACCCAGTACTTC,CASSHRQGQTQYF
TRBV25-1,-,TRBJ1-5,14,TRBD1,TGTGCCAGCAGTGGAACAGGGGGGCGACAACCCCAGCATTTT,CASSGTGGRQPQHF
TRBV6-1,-,TRBJ1-1,17,-,TGTGCCAGCAGTCGTTATCCAGGACAGTGGGTGACGAGTGAAGCTTTCTTT,CASSRYPGQWVTSEAFF
TRBV4-2,-,TRBJ1-5,15,-,TGTGCCAGCAGCCAAGACCCCACCACCAATCAGCCCCAGCATTTT,CASSQDPTTNQPQHF
TRBV28,few,TRBJ2-7,14,TRBD2,TGTGCCAGCAGGTCGAGCGGGAGCGACTACGAGCAGTACTTC,CASRSSGSDYEQYF
TRBV7-8,many,TRBJ2-5,15,-,TGTGCCAGCAGCTTTTCCTGGGAGACCCAAGAGACCCAGTACTTC,CASSFSWETQETQYF
TRBV5-1,many,TRBJ2-3,16,-,TGCGCCAGCAGCTTGGCCTTCAGCCAGGGAACAGATACGCAGTATTTT,CASSLAFSQGTDTQYF
TRBV6-6,-,TRBJ2-7,15,-,TGTGCCAGCCGAACCCGACTGACGGGAATATACGAGCAGTACTTC,CASRTRLTGIYEQYF
TRBV7-9,few,TRBJ1-1,18,-,TGTGCCAGCAGCTTAGCGAATCTTAGGGGCCCTATGAACACTGAAGCTTTCTTT,CASSLANLRGPMNTEAFF
TRBV24-1,many,TRBJ2-1,12,-,TGTGCCACCAGTGATCCCGGGGTTGAGCAGTTCTTC,CATSDPGVEQFF
TRBV5-1,once,TRBJ1-2,13,TRBD1,TGCGCCTGCAGCTCTGGACAGGAGGTCGGCTACACCTTC,CACSSGQEVGYTF
TRBV15,-,TRBJ2-5,15,TRBD1,TGTGCCACCAGCCCGGACAGGGGGTCAGGAGAGACCCAGTACTTC,CATSPDRGSGETQYF
TRBV5-4,-,TRBJ2-3,15,-,TGTGCCAGCAGCTACTTTACAGTAAACATAGATACGCAGTATTTT,CASSYFTVNIDTQYF
TRBV10-2,-,TRBJ1-1,13,-,TGCGCCAGCAGTGATAGTTCGAATACTGAAGCTGTCTTT,CASSDSSNTEAVF
TRBV7-9,-,TRBJ2-7,14,-,TGTGCCAGTAGTTTTTCCGGGACTCCGGACGAGCACTACTTC,CASSFSGTPDEHYF
TRBV4-1,-,TRBJ1-5,19,-,TGCGCCAGCAGCCCTATCAGATCCGGGACTAGCGTGAGGACAGATACGCAGCATTTT,CASSPIRSGTSVRTDTQHF
TRBV28,-,TRBJ1-5,15,TRBD1,TGTGCCCCCAGGGGGGAGAGGCTTGGCAATCAGCCCCAGCATTTT,CAPRGERLGNQPQHF
TRBV4-1,-,TRBJ2-1,17,-,TGCACCAACAGCCAAGGGTGGGAATCGGGGCTCCATAATGAGCAGTTCTTC,CTNSQGWESGLHNEQFF
TRBV11-2,-,TRBJ1-2,15,TRBD1,TGTGCCAGCAGCTTAGAAACAGGGGGAGGATATGGCTACACCTTC,CASSLETGGGYGYTF
TRBV11-2,-,TRBJ2-3,16,-,TGTGCCAGTAGCTTAGGGATCCTAACTATCACAGATACGCAGTATTTT,CASSLGILTITDTQYF
TRBV4-1,many,TRBJ1-6,16,-,TGCGCCAGCAGCCAAGCGGGCAACTCCTATAATTCACCCCTCCACTTT,CASSQAGNSYNSPLHF
TRBV6-6,-,TRBJ2-7,13,-,TGTGCCAGTATGGGAATTGGGCTGCACGAGCAGTACTTC,CASMGIGLHEQYF
TRBV7-9,-,TRBJ2-7,14,-,TGTACCAGCAGCAAGGACAGCGACTCCTACGAGCAGTACTTC,CTSSKDSDSYEQYF
TRBV11-2,once,TRBJ1-3,15,-,TGTGCCAGCATCGCTGCCATGAACTCTGGAAACACCATATATTTT,CASIAAMNSGNTIYF
TRBV11-2,-,TRBJ2-5,15,-,TGTGTCAGCAGCCTCGGGCCCACATCACAAGAGACCCAGTACTTC,CVSSLGPTSQETQYF
TRBV4-2,-,TRBJ2-5,15,TRBD2,TGTGCCATCAGCCAAGTTCCGGGAGGACAAGAGGCCCGGTACTTC,CAISQVPGGQEARYF
TRBV6-6,once,TRBJ2-3,14,-,TGTGCCAGCAGTGCCCAAGGACACACAGGCACGCAGTATTTT,CASSAQGHTGTQYF
TRBV30,-,TRBJ1-6,13,-,TGTGCCTGTCGAGGGGAGTATAATTCGCCCCACCACTTT,CACRGEYNSPHHF
TRBV29-1,-,TRBJ1-5,14,-,TGCAGAGTTGATTCGGGGGTTGGAAATCAGGCCCAGCATTTT,CRVDSGVGNQAQHF
TRBV4-1,-,TRBJ2-5,16,-,TGTGCCAACAGCCAAGAGGGCGCCGGAAACCAAGAGACCCAGTACTTC,CANSQEGAGNQETQYF
TRBV29-1,-,TRBJ2-7,16,TRBD2,TGCAGCGTTGTTGAGGAAGCGGGAGGAGTCTTGTACGAACAGTACTTC,CSVVEEAGGVLYEQYF
TRBV12-3/TRBV12-4,few,TRBJ2-2,13,-,TGTGACCGCAGGTTAGGCGGGGTCGGGGAGCTGTTTTTT,CDRRLGGVGELFF
TRBV20-1,few,TRBJ1-2,14,-,TGCAGTGCTAGGGGAGGGACCTCTAACTATGGCTACACCTTC,CSARGGTSNYGYTF
TRBV10-3,-,TRBJ2-1,18,TRBD2,TGTGCCATCAGTGAGGGACTAGCGTCCTCCATGGGGTACAATGAGCAGTTCTTC,CAISEGLASSMGYNEQFF
TRBV6-1,many,TRBJ2-7,16,TRBD2,TGTGCCAGCAGTGAACGTACTAGCGGGACCAGCTACGAGCAGTACTTC,CASSERTSGTSYEQYF
TRBV6-2/TRBV6-3,-,TRBJ1-1,14,TRBD1,TGTGTCAGCAGTTACGGACAGGGGGACATTGAAGCTTTCTTT,CVSSYGQGDIEAFF
TRBV11-3,few,TRBJ2-3,16,TRBD2,TGTACCAGCAGCTCCATAGCGGGAGGGCGGGGAGATACGCAGTGTTTT,CTSSSIAGGRGDTQCF
TRBV20-1,-,TRBJ1-1,16,-,TGTAGTGCTAGCCAATTCACCGGGGGAAAGAACGCTGAAGCTTTCTTT,CSASQFTGGKNAEAFF
TRBV20-1,many,TRBJ1-2,16,-,TGCAGTGCTAGAGATTTCAGTGAGGGGCGCACCTATGGCTACACCTTC,CSARDFSEGRTYGYTF